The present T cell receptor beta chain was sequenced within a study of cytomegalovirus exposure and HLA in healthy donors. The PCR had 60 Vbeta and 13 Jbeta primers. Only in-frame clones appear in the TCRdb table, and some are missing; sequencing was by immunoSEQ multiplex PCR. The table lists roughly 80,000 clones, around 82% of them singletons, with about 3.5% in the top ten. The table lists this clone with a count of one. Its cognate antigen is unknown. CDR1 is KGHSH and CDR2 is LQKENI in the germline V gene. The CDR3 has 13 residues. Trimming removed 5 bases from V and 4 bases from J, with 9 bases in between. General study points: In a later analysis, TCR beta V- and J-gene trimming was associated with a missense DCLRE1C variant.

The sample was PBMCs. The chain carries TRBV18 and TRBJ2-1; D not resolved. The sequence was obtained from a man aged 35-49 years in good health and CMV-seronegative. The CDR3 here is CASSAGSYNEQFF. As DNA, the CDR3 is TGTGCCAGCTCAGCCGGGTCATACAATGAGCAGTTCTTC.